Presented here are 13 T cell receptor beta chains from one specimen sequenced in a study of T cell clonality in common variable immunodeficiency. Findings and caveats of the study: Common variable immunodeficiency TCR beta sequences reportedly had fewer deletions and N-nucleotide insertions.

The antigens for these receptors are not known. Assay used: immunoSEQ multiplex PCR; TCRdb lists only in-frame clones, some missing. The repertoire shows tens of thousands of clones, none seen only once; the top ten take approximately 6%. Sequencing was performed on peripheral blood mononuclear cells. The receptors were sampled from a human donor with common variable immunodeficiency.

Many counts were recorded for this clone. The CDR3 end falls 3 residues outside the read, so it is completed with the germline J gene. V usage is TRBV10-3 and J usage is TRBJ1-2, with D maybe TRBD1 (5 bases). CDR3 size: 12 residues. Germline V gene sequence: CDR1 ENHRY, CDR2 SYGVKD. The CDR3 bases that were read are TGTGCCATCAGTGCAGGGTTGGGCGGC. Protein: CAISAGLGG. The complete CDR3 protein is CAISAGLGGYTF.

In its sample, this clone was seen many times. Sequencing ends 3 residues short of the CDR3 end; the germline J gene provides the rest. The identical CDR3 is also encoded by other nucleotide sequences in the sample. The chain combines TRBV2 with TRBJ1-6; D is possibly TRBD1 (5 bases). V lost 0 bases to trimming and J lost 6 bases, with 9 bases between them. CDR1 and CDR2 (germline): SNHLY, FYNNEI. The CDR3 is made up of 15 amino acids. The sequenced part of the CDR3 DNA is TGTGCCAGCAGTGAAGCGCCCCAGGGTAATTCACCC. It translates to CASSEAPQGNSP. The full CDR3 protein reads CASSEAPQGNSPLHF.

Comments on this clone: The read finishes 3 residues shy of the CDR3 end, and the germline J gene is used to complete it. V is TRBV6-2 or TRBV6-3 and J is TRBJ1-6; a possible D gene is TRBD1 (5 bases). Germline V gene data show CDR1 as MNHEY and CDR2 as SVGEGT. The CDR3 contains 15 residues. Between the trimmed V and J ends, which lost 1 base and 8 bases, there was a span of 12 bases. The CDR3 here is CASSYFAGLYSPLHF. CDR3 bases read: TGTGCCAGCAGTTACTTCGCAGGGTTGTATTCACCC.

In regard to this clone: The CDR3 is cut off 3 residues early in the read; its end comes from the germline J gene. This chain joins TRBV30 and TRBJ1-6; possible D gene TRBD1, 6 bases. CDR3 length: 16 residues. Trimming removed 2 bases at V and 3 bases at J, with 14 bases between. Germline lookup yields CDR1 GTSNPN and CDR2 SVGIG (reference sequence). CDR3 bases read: TGTGCCTGGAGTTCCGGACAGTCCTACTATAATTCACCC. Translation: CAWSSGQSYYNSP. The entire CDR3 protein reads CAWSSGQSYYNSPLHF.

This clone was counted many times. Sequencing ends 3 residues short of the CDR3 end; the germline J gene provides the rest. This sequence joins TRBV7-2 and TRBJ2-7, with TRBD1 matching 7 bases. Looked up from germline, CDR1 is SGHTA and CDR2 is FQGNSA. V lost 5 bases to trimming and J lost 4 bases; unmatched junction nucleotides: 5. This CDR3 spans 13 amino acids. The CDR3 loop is CASSRGQAYEQYF. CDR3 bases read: TGTGCCAGCAGCAGAGGACAGGCGTACGAG.

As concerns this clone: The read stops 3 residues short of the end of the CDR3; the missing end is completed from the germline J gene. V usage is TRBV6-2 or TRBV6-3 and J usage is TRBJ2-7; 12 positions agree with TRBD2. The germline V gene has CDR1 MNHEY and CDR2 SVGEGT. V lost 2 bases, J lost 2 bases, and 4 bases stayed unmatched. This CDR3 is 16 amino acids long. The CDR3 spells CASSYRGLAGTYEQYF. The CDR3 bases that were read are TGTGCCAGCAGTTACCGCGGACTAGCGGGAACCTACGAG.

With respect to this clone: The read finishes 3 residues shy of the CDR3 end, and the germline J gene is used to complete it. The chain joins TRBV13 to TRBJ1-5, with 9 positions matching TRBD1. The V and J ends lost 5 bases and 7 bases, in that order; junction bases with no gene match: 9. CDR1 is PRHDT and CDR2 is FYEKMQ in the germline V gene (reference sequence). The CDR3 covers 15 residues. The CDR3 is CASSRGQGGRQPQHF. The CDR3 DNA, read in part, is TGTGCCAGCAGCAGGGGACAGGGCGGTCGGCAGCCC.

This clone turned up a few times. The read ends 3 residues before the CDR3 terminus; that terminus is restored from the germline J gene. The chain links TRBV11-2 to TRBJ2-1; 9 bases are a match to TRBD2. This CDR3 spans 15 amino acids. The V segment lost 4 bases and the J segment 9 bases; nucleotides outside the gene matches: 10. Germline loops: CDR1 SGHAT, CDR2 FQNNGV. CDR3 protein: CASSWEGGRASEQFF. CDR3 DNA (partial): TGTGCCAGCAGCTGGGAAGGCGGGAGGGCCTCTGAG.

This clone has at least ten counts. The covered CDR3 bases are TGTGCCAGCAGTCCCCTAGCGGACCTCACAGATACG. This encodes CASSPLADLTDT. From start to end, the CDR3 is CASSPLADLTDTQYF. The chain joins TRBV6-2 or TRBV6-3 to TRBJ2-3, with TRBD2 matching 7 bases. The read falls 3 residues short of the CDR3 end, and the missing part is taken from the germline J gene. The CDR3 is made up of 15 amino acids. Germline lookup yields CDR1 MNHEY and CDR2 SVGEGT. Germline trimming cut 5 bases from V and 2 bases from J; bases unmatched to any gene: 7.

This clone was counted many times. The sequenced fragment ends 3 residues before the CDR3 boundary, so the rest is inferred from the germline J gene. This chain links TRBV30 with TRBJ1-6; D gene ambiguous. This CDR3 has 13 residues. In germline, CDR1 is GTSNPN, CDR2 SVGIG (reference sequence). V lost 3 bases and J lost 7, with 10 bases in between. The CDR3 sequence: CAWRQAVNSPLHF. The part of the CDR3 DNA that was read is TGTGCCTGGAGGCAGGCAGTCAATTCACCC. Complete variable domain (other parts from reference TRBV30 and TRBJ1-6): SQTIHQWPATLVQPVGSPLSLECTVEGTSNPNLYWYRQAAGRGLQLLFYSVGIGQISSEVPQNLSASRPQDRQFILSSKKLLLSDSGFYLCAWRQAVNSPLHFGNGTRLTVT.

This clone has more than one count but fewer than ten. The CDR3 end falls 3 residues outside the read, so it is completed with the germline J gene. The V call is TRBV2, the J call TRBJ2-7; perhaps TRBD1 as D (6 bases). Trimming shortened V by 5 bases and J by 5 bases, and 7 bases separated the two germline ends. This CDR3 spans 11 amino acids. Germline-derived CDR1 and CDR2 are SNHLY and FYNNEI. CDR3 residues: CASSHRDEQYF. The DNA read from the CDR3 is TGTGCCAGCAGTCACAGGGACGAG.

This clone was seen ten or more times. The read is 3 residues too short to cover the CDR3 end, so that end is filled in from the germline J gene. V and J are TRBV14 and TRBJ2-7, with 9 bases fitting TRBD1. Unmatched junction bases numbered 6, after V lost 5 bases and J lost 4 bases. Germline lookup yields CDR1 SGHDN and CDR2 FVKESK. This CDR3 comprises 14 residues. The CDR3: CASSSQGAAYEQYF. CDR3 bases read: TGTGCCAGCAGCTCACAGGGGGCCGCTTACGAG.

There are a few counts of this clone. This CDR3 reads CASSWGRGAYEQYF. The covered CDR3 bases are TGTGCCAGCAGCTGGGGCAGGGGGGCCTACGAG. This rearrangement joins TRBV5-6 to TRBJ2-7; TRBD1 might be the D (7 bases). The CDR3 end is not reached by the read, which stops 3 residues before it; the germline J gene fills it in. This CDR3 has 14 residues. Germline V gene lookup returns CDR1 SGHDT and CDR2 YYEEEE. Between the trimmed V and J ends, which lost 3 bases and 2 bases, there was a span of 12 bases. The full variable domain, completed using reference TRBV5-6 and TRBJ2-7, is DAGVTQSPTHLIKTRGQQVTLRCSPKSGHDTVSWYQQALGQGPQFIFQYYEEEERQRGNFPDRFSGHQFPNYSSELNVNALLLGDSALYLCASSWGRGAYEQYFGPGTRLTVT.